Listed below are T cell receptor beta chains from one sample, sequenced in a study of blood T cell repertoires in COVID-19. Clones were sequenced by immunoSEQ multiplex PCR, and TCRdb holds only the in-frame ones, with some missing. The sample includes about 150,000 clones, 65% to 90% of them seen just once. Sequenced sample: peripheral blood. These TCRs come from a man between 65 and 85 years old with acute or convalescent COVID-19. Each CDR3 is given with its conserved first and last residue. A D gene is named only where the DNA matches it firmly. A clone size is listed for some rows: how often the clone was seen (once, few, many), or a class if it is expanded.

J gene | D gene | clone size | V gene | CDR3 DNA | CDR3 protein
TRBJ2-2 | - | - | TRBV18 | TGTGCCAGCTCACGACAGGCGGCCGCGAACACCGGGGAGCTGTTTTTT | CASSRQAAANTGELFF
TRBJ1-4 | TRBD1 | - | TRBV27 | TGTGCCAGCACACTACAGGGGCGACAGGGTGTACGAGGGGAAAAACTGTTTTTT | CASTLQGRQGVRGEKLFF
TRBJ2-3 | - | - | TRBV4-2 | TGTGCCAGCAGCCAAGGCACAGACACAGATACGCAGTATTTT | CASSQGTDTDTQYF
TRBJ2-7 | - | few | TRBV7-9 | TGTGCCAGCAGCTTAGTAGAGGAGGGAGCCACGTACTTC | CASSLVEEGATYF
TRBJ2-7 | TRBD2 | - | TRBV7-2 | TGTGCCAGCAGCTTACGGCTAGCGGGGTACGAGCAGTACTTC | CASSLRLAGYEQYF
TRBJ2-7 | - | - | TRBV29-1 | TGCAGCGTCCTGACAGGGAGGTCCTACGAGCAGTACTTC | CSVLTGRSYEQYF
TRBJ1-4 | - | - | TRBV28 | TGTGCCAGCAGTTTAAGCGCGGCGGGGGAAAAACTGTTTTTT | CASSLSAAGEKLFF
TRBJ2-1 | - | - | TRBV6-6 | TGTGCCAGCAGTTATTTTCAGGGTACCAATGAGCAGTTCTTC | CASSYFQGTNEQFF
TRBJ1-2 | - | - | TRBV7-2 | TGTGCCAGCAGCTTAGCTGGACAGCTGAGGAGCTACACCTTC | CASSLAGQLRSYTF
TRBJ2-7 | - | - | TRBV6-5 | TGTGCCAGCGGATCAGGGTCCCCCTACGAGCAGTACTTC | CASGSGSPYEQYF
TRBJ2-7 | TRBD1 | - | TRBV5-1 | TGCGCCAGCAGCTTGGGGTCAGGGGGCAGGTACGAGCAGTACTTC | CASSLGSGGRYEQYF
TRBJ2-1 | TRBD2 | - | TRBV19 | TGTGCCAGTAGGCCGGGACTAGCTCCCCGGAATGAGCAGTTCTTC | CASRPGLAPRNEQFF
TRBJ1-2 | TRBD1 | few | TRBV5-1 | TGCGCCAGCAGCTGGGGACAGGGCCCAGGGGGCTACACCTTC | CASSWGQGPGGYTF
TRBJ2-1 | TRBD2 | - | TRBV11-2 | TGTGCCAGCAGCTTAGAGGGACTAGCGGGAGCTGAGCAGTTCTTC | CASSLEGLAGAEQFF
TRBJ1-4 | - | once | TRBV2 | TGTGCCAGCACCAAGGGGGGGATAGATGAAAAACTGTTTTTT | CASTKGGIDEKLFF
TRBJ1-3 | - | - | TRBV7-2 | TGTGCCAGCAGCTTTTCTGGTGTTACAGGACGCTCTGGAAACACCATATATTTT | CASSFSGVTGRSGNTIYF
TRBJ2-1 | TRBD2 | - | TRBV4-1 | TGCGCCAGCAGCCAAGCTCTAGCGGGAGGGCCTTCCTACAATGAGCAGTTCTTC | CASSQALAGGPSYNEQFF
TRBJ2-3 | TRBD2 | - | TRBV7-9 | TGTGCCAGCAGCTTAGGACTAGCGGGTAACACAGATACGCAGTATTTT | CASSLGLAGNTDTQYF
TRBJ2-3 | TRBD1 | - | TRBV4-3 | TGCGCCAGCAGCCAAGATCGGGGACAGCTCTTCACAGATACGCAGTATTTT | CASSQDRGQLFTDTQYF
TRBJ1-2 | - | - | TRBV10-3 | TGTGCCATCAGTTCCCAGGGGTCTGGCTACACCTTC | CAISSQGSGYTF
TRBJ1-1 | - | - | TRBV11-2 | TGTGCCAGCAGCTTAGCTACGAACACTGAAGCTTTCTTT | CASSLATNTEAFF
TRBJ2-1 | TRBD1 | - | TRBV2 | TGTGCCAGCAGCCAGCTCGGACAGGCCAATGAGCAGTTCTTC | CASSQLGQANEQFF
TRBJ2-4 | - | - | TRBV5-1 | TGCGCCAGCAGCTTGGACAGTATGACGAACATTCAGTACTTC | CASSLDSMTNIQYF
TRBJ2-1 | - | - | TRBV9 | TGTGCCAGCAGCGTAGCAGGGTGGGATGAGCAGTTCTTC | CASSVAGWDEQFF
TRBJ1-2 | TRBD1 | - | TRBV28 | TGTGCCAGTTTGGACAGGGCTCATGGCTACACCTTC | CASLDRAHGYTF
TRBJ2-7 | TRBD1 | - | TRBV15 | TGTGCCACCAGCCTACGACAGGGTGCCTACGAGCAGTACTTC | CATSLRQGAYEQYF
TRBJ2-7 | - | once | TRBV27 | TGTGCCAGCAGCTATTCAGGGAACCAGTACGAGCAGTACTTC | CASSYSGNQYEQYF
TRBJ2-3 | TRBD1 | - | TRBV19 | TGTGCCAGTAGTATCGGACAGGGCACAGATACGCAGTATTTT | CASSIGQGTDTQYF
TRBJ2-7 | - | - | TRBV6-2/TRBV6-3 | TGTGCCAGCAGTTACTCGGACGGAGGGTACGAGCAGTACTTC | CASSYSDGGYEQYF
TRBJ2-2 | - | - | TRBV9 | TGTGCCAGCAGCGTAGTTGGACAGTGGCCTTTCACCGGGGAGCTGTTTTTT | CASSVVGQWPFTGELFF
TRBJ2-5 | - | - | TRBV9 | TGTGCCAGCAGCGTAGGCCCGGTCCAAGAGACCCAGTACTTC | CASSVGPVQETQYF
TRBJ2-1 | - | - | TRBV28 | TGTGCCAGCAGTTTAGGGACTCGCTCCTACAATGAGCAGTTCTTC | CASSLGTRSYNEQFF
TRBJ2-2 | - | - | TRBV7-2 | TGTGCCAGTTTCCGGGACTCCCAGACCGGGGAGCTGTTTTTT | CASFRDSQTGELFF
TRBJ2-1 | - | - | TRBV5-1 | TGCGCCAGCAGCCATTCGCCCGGGACTCCTGTGGGTTACAATGAGCAGTTCTTC | CASSHSPGTPVGYNEQFF
TRBJ1-4 | TRBD1 | - | TRBV5-4 | TGTGCCAGCAGCCGAAGGGACAGGGGGCTTGAAAAACTGTTTTTT | CASSRRDRGLEKLFF
TRBJ2-1 | - | - | TRBV12-5 | TGTGCTAGTGGTTCATCTAGGCACAATGAGCAGTTCTTC | CASGSSRHNEQFF
TRBJ1-5 | - | - | TRBV12-3/TRBV12-4 | TGTGCCAGCAGTATACCCCAGGGGTATCAGCATTTT | CASSIPQGYQHF
TRBJ2-2 | TRBD2 | once | TRBV7-3 | TGTGCCAGCAGCTTAGGGACTAGCGGGAGGAGGGGGTTAGGTGCCGGGGAGCTGTTTTTT | CASSLGTSGRRGLGAGELFF
TRBJ2-1 | TRBD1 | once | TRBV11-2 | TGTGCCAGCAGCCAATTTTACAGGGGAAGCGACGCACGAGGGCAGTTCTTC | CASSQFYRGSDARGQFF
TRBJ2-3 | - | - | TRBV6-4 | TGTGCCAGCAGTGGATCAGGGAGCACAGATACGCAGTATTTT | CASSGSGSTDTQYF
TRBJ1-3 | - | - | TRBV27 | TGTGCCAGCAGGGCAGGCCAAAGCTCTGGAAACACCATATATTTT | CASRAGQSSGNTIYF
TRBJ2-7 | - | - | TRBV19 | TGTGCCAGTAGTATTCTAGGGGACTCAGACTACGAGCAGTACTTC | CASSILGDSDYEQYF
TRBJ2-5 | TRBD2 | - | TRBV2 | TGTGCCAACCGACTAGCGGGAGAAGAGACCCAGTACTTC | CANRLAGEETQYF
TRBJ2-3 | - | - | TRBV5-1 | TGCGCCAGCAGCTTGGGACAGAGCACAGATACGCAGTATTTT | CASSLGQSTDTQYF
TRBJ2-7 | - | - | TRBV28 | TGTGCCAGCAGTGATACGACAGGGACTAGGGGCTACGAGCAGTACTTC | CASSDTTGTRGYEQYF
TRBJ2-7 | TRBD1 | - | TRBV5-1 | TGCGCCAGCAGCCCCGGACAGGGGCCACCCGGGGAGCAGTACTTC | CASSPGQGPPGEQYF
TRBJ2-7 | TRBD1 | once | TRBV29-1 | TGCAGCGCTGCGACAGGGGGTGGTTACGAGCAGTACTTC | CSAATGGGYEQYF
TRBJ1-3 | - | - | TRBV9 | TGTGCCAGCAGCGTAGGACTTCCGGGTGTTGGAAACACCATATATTTT | CASSVGLPGVGNTIYF